The entry that follows covers one T cell receptor beta chain sequence. Antigen: not known. TCRdb used MiXCR to reprocess the 5' RACE reads, holding one entry per CDR3 protein. This repertoire shows hundreds of thousands of distinct CDR3 sequences, about 5.2% found once; its top ten account for roughly 3.4%. The source of the sample is a study of T cells after yellow fever vaccination. Study-wide results and caveats: Contamination by abundant bulk-population clonotypes could be present in FACS-sorted repertoires.

This CDR3 is built from 15 residues. V was cut by 4 bases and J by 4 bases, with 17 bases left in between. Looked up from germline, CDR1 is SGHRS and CDR2 is YFSETQ. The input for sequencing was CD4+ T cells sorted from PBMCs, taken on the day of the yellow fever booster vaccination. This sequence originates from a man aged 18 to 30 who received the YFV17D yellow fever vaccine. This chain connects TRBV5-1 to TRBJ1-1, with D possibly being TRBD1 (6 bases). The CDR3, as DNA: TGCGCCAGCAGCCCGGGCGGGGGGCAGGGCACTGAAGCTTTCTTT. Translating gives CASSPGGGQGTEAFF.